The next 7 T cell receptor beta chains were all read from a single sample in a study of spatial heterogeneity in lung cancer. Via MiXCR, TCRdb re-called the 5' RACE reads, giving one row per CDR3 protein. The table includes 50,000 to 65,000 distinct CDR3 sequences, approximately 8% detected once. The time point denotes: sample taken at primary tumor resection. Whole RNA, isolated from tumor, nontumor lung or frozen PBMC, was sequenced without prior sorting. This specimen consisted of PBMCs, obtained at surgery. These receptors were taken from a female donor with early-stage non-small cell lung cancer.

In this sample, this clonotype turned up a few times. This rearrangement joins TRBV6-1 to TRBJ1-3; 7 bases agree with TRBD1. J lost 2 bases, V lost 5 bases, and 6 bases had no gene match. The CDR3 covers 15 residues. Per germline, CDR1 MNHNS and CDR2 SASEGT. CDR3 sequence reads: CASSLGQATGNTIYF. The CDR3 DNA sequence: TGTGCCAGCAGTTTAGGACAGGCGACTGGAAACACCATATATTTT.

The rearrangement uses TRBV6-4 and TRBJ1-2, with D perhaps TRBD1 (5 bases). V was cut by 0 bases and J by 4 bases, with 9 bases left in between. In germline, CDR1 is MRHNA, CDR2 SNTAGT. The CDR3 covers 14 residues. CDR3 sequence: CASSDSSGGYGYTF. DNA of the CDR3: TGTGCCAGCAGTGACTCGAGTGGGGGCTATGGCTACACCTTC.

In its sample, this clonotype was seen many times. This CDR3 is CSVGGGDPEARPYEQYF. The CDR3 DNA sequence: TGCAGCGTGGGCGGGGGCGACCCGGAGGCTAGGCCCTACGAGCAGTACTTC. The chain has TRBV29-1 and TRBJ2-7; tentatively, D is TRBD2 (7 bases). The V end lost 6 bases, the J end lost 2 bases, and 26 bases lay between the germline ends. The CDR3 length is 17 residues. Germline CDR1 reads SQVTM; CDR2 reads ANQGSEA.

This clonotype was picked up a small number of times. The chain links TRBV2 to TRBJ1-6; a possible D gene is TRBD1 (5 bases). Germline CDR1 and CDR2: SNHLY and FYNNEI. The CDR3 is 13 amino acids. Trimming removed 7 bases from V and 14 bases from J, with 18 bases in between. The CDR3 loop is CASKWDAEVALHF. The CDR3 nucleotides read TGTGCCAGCAAATGGGACGCTGAGGTGGCCCTCCACTTT.

J is TRBJ2-1 and V is TRBV14; D call uncertain. Germline-derived CDR1 and CDR2 are SGHDN and FVKESK. V lost 4 bases, J lost 6 bases, and 10 bases lay in between. This CDR3 region has 13 residues. The CDR3 bases are TGTGCCAGCAGCCTCGCGTGGGGCAATGAGCAGTTCTTC. This sequence encodes CASSLAWGNEQFF.

This CDR3 reads CASSSQTGRGYTF. CDR3 sequence (DNA): TGTGCCAGCAGTTCTCAGACAGGGCGGGGCTACACCTTC. The chain joins TRBV28 to TRBJ1-2; 7 bases are shared with TRBD1. V was pared by 4 bases and J by 8 bases, with 7 bases of the junction left unmatched. This CDR3 has 13 amino acids. Germline-derived CDR1 and CDR2 are MDHEN and SYDVKM.

There are a few counts of this clonotype. V gene TRBV2 combines with J gene TRBJ2-7; the D gene could be TRBD1 or TRBD2 (5 bases each). Trimming removed 1 base at V and 12 bases at J, with 16 bases between. The CDR3 contains 13 residues. Germline lookup yields CDR1 SNHLY and CDR2 FYNNEI. CDR3 bases: TGTGCCAGCAGTGAAGAGGCCGGGACGGAATCGTACTTC. Its protein is CASSEEAGTESYF.